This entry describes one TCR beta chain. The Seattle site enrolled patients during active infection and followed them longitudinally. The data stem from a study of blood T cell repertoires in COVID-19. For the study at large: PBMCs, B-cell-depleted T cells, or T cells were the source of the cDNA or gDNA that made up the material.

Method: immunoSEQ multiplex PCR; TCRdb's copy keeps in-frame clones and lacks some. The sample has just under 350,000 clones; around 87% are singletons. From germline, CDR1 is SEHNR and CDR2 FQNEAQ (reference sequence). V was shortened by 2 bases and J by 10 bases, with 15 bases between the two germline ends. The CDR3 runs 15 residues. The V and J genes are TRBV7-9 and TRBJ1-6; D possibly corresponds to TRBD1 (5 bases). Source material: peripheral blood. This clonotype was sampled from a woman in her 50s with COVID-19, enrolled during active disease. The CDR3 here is CASSLIGGSGSPLHF. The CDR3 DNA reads TGTGCCAGCAGCTTAATCGGGGGGTCTGGCTCACCCCTCCACTTT.